One T cell receptor (beta chain) is described in this entry. The antigen this receptor binds is unknown. Nothing much larger sits one base from this clone, and base qualities are not available. Libraries were built with the immunoSEQ multiplex PCR assay. TCR beta CDR3 sequencing was performed on DNA from the cultured, isolated CD4+ T cells. As for how the authors treated the data: The analysis removed non-productive TCR sequences, trimmed reads to the CDR3 region, and retained only CDR3s that were 7 or more amino acids long. Antigen-specific clonotypes were identified using the MANAFEST web app by comparison of expansion in peptide wells against reference cultures. Positive clones required FDR<0.05 expansion versus reference and all other wells, odds ratio above 5, and frequency above 0.1% in two replicate wells. Cross-reactive clonotypes were defined as significantly expanded in SARS-CoV-2 spike wells and in at least one common cold coronavirus spike condition. CDR3 similarity was assessed by Levenshtein distance using the stringdist R package, and unrooted trees were constructed with ape in R 3.6.1. Here the immuneACCESS table is served through TCRdb, limited to in-frame sequences with V and J called. Missing clones are a known gap in these copies; in checked studies unresolved V genes cover under half, and the rest lacks a known reason. V and J calls and clone size are given by that table; D and trimming were obtained from the DNA. The sample profile shows tens of thousands of clones; more than 70% of them were found once. The ten top clones hold roughly 1.2% of the sample.

These data come from a study of vaccination effects on CD4 cells after COVID-19 (dated 2022 in TCRdb). The study in broad terms: Post-vaccine samples across the study were collected a median of 72 days after the second dose, with a range of 14 to 241. SARS-CoV-2 spike-specific CD4+ TCR repertoires were compared before and after mRNA vaccination in COVID-19 convalescent patients and in infection-naive vaccine recipients. The full study included fewer than eleven COVID-19 convalescent patients and several SARS-CoV-2-naive healthy vaccine recipients. Cultures from other donors in the study were sequenced using the Oncomine TCR Beta short-read assay on an Illumina iSeq 100.

The investigation overall reported the following: Limitations of the study were the small number of convalescent patients and the absence of early post-infection timepoints. Among healthy vaccine recipients, nearly all vaccine-induced clones were SARS-CoV-2 mono-reactive, and just 1 of 255 was cross-reactive with common cold coronaviruses. At late post-vaccination timepoints, both infection-induced and vaccine-induced clones showed marked clonal contraction, consistent with waning T cell responses.

The CDR3 goes from the cysteine to the phenylalanine over 15 residues. Left in the record is the CDR3 DNA by itself, 45 bases read in frame from the first base. From V the trimming removes 2 bases and from J it removes 2 bases, while the gene matches leave 0 bases of the junction unaccounted for. CDR1 is given as LNHNV and CDR2 as YYDKDF, both from the germline V gene (reference sequence). To identify antigen-specific CD4+ T cell clonotypes by their expansion, the ViraFEST assay first stimulated PBMC with viral peptide pools and then applied TCR sequencing. After around eleven days of culture, CD4+ T cells were isolated with the EasySep CD4+ T cell isolation kit. Each participant received two doses of an mRNA SARS-CoV-2 vaccine, either BNT162b2 or mRNA-1273. Negative nucleocapsid antibody results before and after vaccination confirmed that the healthy vaccine recipients had no prior SARS-CoV-2 infection. Each well held 1.5 million to 2 million PBMC cultured in IMDM containing roughly 5.1% human AB serum, 8 to 10 IU/ml IL-2 and gentamicin, along with approximately 10 ug/ml peptides. Half of the culture medium was replaced with fresh IL-2-containing medium on days 3 and 7. Unless otherwise noted, each peptide stimulation condition was cultured in triplicate wells. PBMC were separated from whole blood using Ficoll-Paque Plus gradient centrifugation and were then either cryopreserved at -140C or used fresh. Overlapping peptide pools spanned the spike proteins of SARS-CoV-2 and the common cold coronaviruses HCoV-NL63, HCoV-OC43 and HCoV-229E. The QIAamp micro DNA kit was used to extract genomic DNA from the cultured CD4+ T cells.

This clonotype originated in a human donor who received a COVID-19 vaccine. The sample in question was CD4+ T cells from PBMCs cultured with HCoV-229E spike peptides, obtained after COVID-19 vaccination. According to the study, the label for this sample's cell subset or site signals: HCoV-229E spike overlapping peptide pool stimulation. Here the chain combines TRBV15 and TRBJ1-6; a stretch of 7 junction bases matches TRBD1. The base sequence is TGTGCCACCAGCAGACAGGGGGCCTATAATTCACCCCTCCACTTT. Protein translation: CATSRQGAYNSPLHF.